The 8 T cell receptor beta chains presented below share a single source sample, sequenced in a study of blood T cell repertoires in COVID-19. Sequenced by immunoSEQ multiplex PCR; TCRdb stores in-frame clones only, minus some. The sample lists some 300,000 clones, nearly 90% occurring once. The specimen was PBMCs or T cells enriched from blood (not recorded which). The origin of the receptors is a woman in her thirties who had recovered from COVID-19.

This clone was seen once. The J gene is TRBJ1-2, the V gene TRBV28, with D perhaps TRBD1 (5 bases). Per the germline V gene, CDR1 is MDHEN and CDR2 is SYDVKM. Trimming left V 1 base short and J 0 bases short, with 21 bases between. The CDR3 is made up of 19 amino acids. For the CDR3, the DNA is TGTGCCAGCAGTTTATCCCTTTATGCTTTATTGACAGCTAACTATGGCTACACCTTC. Its protein product is CASSLSLYALLTANYGYTF.

This clone has only a few counts. J is TRBJ1-2 and V is TRBV5-1; D unclear. Trimming removed 4 bases at V and 4 bases at J, with 8 bases between. Germline V CDR1 and CDR2: SGHRS, YFSETQ. The CDR3 sequence is 12 residues long. The CDR3 nucleotides are TGCGCCAGCAGCGGAACAGCCTATGGCTACACCTTC. Translating it yields CASSGTAYGYTF.

This chain connects TRBV9 to TRBJ1-3; 11 bases agree with TRBD1. CDR3 length: 15 amino acids. CDR1 and CDR2 (germline): SGDLS, YYNGEE. Trimming removed 4 bases from V and 4 bases from J; junction bases left unmatched: 4. The CDR3 reads CASSRDRGIGNTIYF. Written as DNA, the CDR3 is TGTGCCAGCAGCCGGGACAGGGGGATCGGAAACACCATATATTTT.

The chain has TRBV18 and TRBJ2-1; TRBD2 might be the D (5 bases). V lost 6 bases and J lost 4, with 13 bases in between. The CDR3 totals 14 residues. Germline CDR1 reads KGHSH; CDR2 reads LQKENI. DNA for the CDR3: TGTGCCAGCTCGCGTGGAGCGGCGTACAATGAGCAGTTCTTC. Its translation: CASSRGAAYNEQFF.

DNA for the CDR3: TGTGCCAGCAGTACATACGGGGATACTGAAGCTTTCTTT. Translating gives CASSTYGDTEAFF. The J gene is TRBJ1-1, the V gene TRBV27; D unresolved. The V gene lost 5 bases and the J gene lost 5 bases, with 12 bases spanning the gap. The CDR3 is 13 amino acids. The germline gives CDR1 MNHEY, CDR2 SMNVEV (reference sequence).

The chain uses TRBV5-4 and TRBJ1-4; no clear D gene. Germline V lookup: CDR1 SGHNT, CDR2 YYREEE (reference sequence). V was clipped by 0 bases and J by 8 bases, with 11 bases between them. The CDR3 extends over 14 amino acids. CDR3 DNA sequence: TGTGCCAGCAGCTTGGCTGGCCGGGTAGAAAAACTGTTTTTT. Protein product: CASSLAGRVEKLFF.

CDR3 amino acids: CASSAPGHHSRRTEAFF. The CDR3 DNA is TGTGCCAGCAGCGCGCCGGGACACCACTCTCGGCGCACTGAAGCTTTCTTT. The chain links TRBV21-1 to TRBJ1-1; TRBD1, the table's D call, lacks a check against the DNA. TRBV21-1 is flagged as a pseudogene. The CDR3 extends over 17 amino acids.

The rearrangement uses TRBV18 and TRBJ1-6; 7 bases are shared with TRBD1. After removal of 5 bases from V and 4 bases from J, the junction contained 5 bases not matched to a gene. The CDR3 has 15 residues. CDR1 KGHSH and CDR2 LQKENI come from the germline V gene. CDR3 region: CASSTQGQYNSPLHF. DNA of the CDR3: TGTGCCAGCTCAACCCAGGGACAGTATAATTCACCCCTCCACTTT.